These 24 T cell receptor beta chains came from one sample sequenced in a study of response to subunit inactivated influenza vaccine. TCRdb fed the RT-PCR reads into MiXCR, producing one record per CDR3 protein. The table shows approximately 530,000 distinct CDR3 sequences, with 13% occurring only once. Here the sequenced sample was PBMCs from blood, taken roughly 6 weeks after vaccination. The receptors shown here come from a man in his forties or fifties who received an inactivated influenza vaccine.

This clonotype was counted between two and nine times. This rearrangement joins TRBV7-9 to TRBJ1-2, with no clear D. This CDR3 contains 14 residues. The V gene's germline CDR1 is SEHNR and CDR2 FQNEAQ (reference sequence). The ends were cut back, 1 base at V and 4 bases at J, with 10 bases in the middle. The DNA for the CDR3 is TGTGCCAGCAGCTTAGGGGTCTCTGGCTATGGCTACACCTTC. It yields the protein CASSLGVSGYGYTF.

This clonotype was detected ten times or more. CDR3 region: CASSTGYNEQFF. The DNA of the CDR3 is TGTGCCAGCAGCACAGGGTACAATGAGCAGTTCTTC. The chain employs TRBV7-9 and TRBJ2-1; weak D call: TRBD1 (6 bases). The CDR3 has 12 residues. Germline lookup yields CDR1 SEHNR and CDR2 FQNEAQ (reference sequence). Deletions cut 5 bases from V and 4 bases from J, with 6 bases between.

The CDR3 nucleotides read TGCGCCAGCAAGAAAGACTCTGGGGCCAACGTCCTGACTTTC. Translating gives CASKKDSGANVLTF. J is TRBJ2-6 and V is TRBV5-1; D is uncertain. CDR1 and CDR2 from the germline V gene are SGHRS and YFSETQ. This CDR3 is built from 14 residues. Trimming pared 6 bases from V and 0 bases from J, leaving 7 bases between. Filled out from reference TRBV5-1 and TRBJ2-6, the complete variable domain reads KAGVTQTPRYLIKTRGQQVTLSCSPISGHRSVSWYQQTPGQGLQFLFEYFSETQRNKGNFPGRFSGRQFSNSRSEMNVSTLELGDSALYLCASKKDSGANVLTFGAGSRLTVL.

Many counts were recorded for this clonotype. V is TRBV24-1 and J is TRBJ2-1; the match to TRBD1 covers 8 bases. With V trimmed by 7 bases and J by 5 bases, 12 bases remained unmatched. The CDR3 consists of 16 residues. In germline, CDR1 is KGHDR, CDR2 SFDVKD. DNA of the CDR3: TGTGCCACCAGCTCAATCCGGGACAGGTCCGACAATGAGCAGTTCTTC. Translation gives CATSSIRDRSDNEQFF.

This clonotype has more than one count but fewer than ten. This sequence joins TRBV4-2 and TRBJ2-1; possible D gene TRBD1, 6 bases. The CDR3 is 17 amino acids. Germline V gene data show CDR1 as LGHNA and CDR2 as YNFKEQ. Trimming stripped 4 bases from V and 6 bases from J, with 22 bases between. CDR3 protein: CASSRETGSRFSNEQFF. DNA of the CDR3: TGTGCCAGCAGCCGTGAGACAGGTAGTAGGTTTAGCAATGAGCAGTTCTTC.

There are many counts of this clonotype. The chain links TRBV11-2 to TRBJ2-3, with TRBD2 matching 9 bases. V shed 5 bases, J shed 4 bases, and the junction held 10 bases outside the gene matches. Germline V gene sequence: CDR1 SGHAT, CDR2 FQNNGV. The CDR3 is 16 amino acids. This chain's CDR3 is CASSPGTSRVADTQYF. The CDR3 nucleotides are TGTGCCAGCAGCCCCGGGACTAGCCGGGTCGCAGATACGCAGTATTTT. Full variable domain (missing parts from reference TRBV11-2 and TRBJ2-3): EAGVAQSPRYKIIEKRQSVAFWCNPISGHATLYWYQQILGQGPKLLIQFQNNGVVDDSQLPKDRFSAERLKGVDSTLKIQPAKLEDSAVYLCASSPGTSRVADTQYFGPGTRLTVL.

This clonotype turned up a few times. The chain combines TRBV5-1 with TRBJ2-7, with 10 bases aligning to TRBD1. V dropped 0 bases and J dropped 3; count of bases not matched to a gene: 3. Germline-derived CDR1 and CDR2 are SGHRS and YFSETQ. This CDR3 spans 15 amino acids. The CDR3 DNA reads as TGCGCCAGCAGCTTGGTTCGGACAGGGGGCTACGAGCAGTACTTC. This translates into CASSLVRTGGYEQYF.

The chain links TRBV5-6 to TRBJ1-1; maybe TRBD1 (5 bases). Between the trimmed V and J ends, which lost 2 bases and 1 base, there was a span of 18 bases. This CDR3 is 17 amino acids long. CDR1 is SGHDT and CDR2 is YYEEEE in the germline V gene. The CDR3 here is CASSFSGDLRRNTEAFF. CDR3 nucleotide sequence: TGTGCCAGCAGCTTTTCCGGGGACCTACGACGGAACACTGAAGCTTTCTTT.

This chain connects TRBV20-1 to TRBJ2-3, with 13 bases fitting TRBD2. This CDR3 region has 16 residues. Germline loops: CDR1 DFQATT, CDR2 SNEGSKA (reference sequence). Trimming cost V 1 base and J 4 bases; bases outside gene matches: 5. The CDR3 region is CSARGLTSGGSDTQYF. The CDR3, as DNA: TGCAGTGCTAGAGGCTTGACTAGCGGGGGGTCAGATACGCAGTATTTT.

This clonotype was seen repeatedly, ten times or more. V gene TRBV7-2 combines with J gene TRBJ2-1; unclear D gene. CDR1 SGHTA and CDR2 FQGNSA come from the germline V gene. The CDR3 sequence is 12 residues long. V lost 0 bases and J lost 8, with 5 bases in between. CDR3 amino acids: CASSLAAYEQFF. The CDR3 DNA reads as TGTGCCAGCAGCTTAGCTGCTTATGAGCAGTTCTTC.

The V call is TRBV4-2, the J call TRBJ2-2, with D unresolved. V gave up 5 bases and J gave up 1 base, with 14 bases separating them. The germline V gene encodes CDR1 LGHNA and CDR2 YNFKEQ. This CDR3 has 16 residues. The CDR3 DNA is TGTGCCAGCAGCTATCTTACCAATCTGAACACCGGGGAGCTGTTTTTT. Protein product: CASSYLTNLNTGELFF.

This clonotype was seen a handful of times. The V and J genes are TRBV19 and TRBJ2-7; 9 nucleotides match TRBD2. After removal of 4 bases from V and 7 bases from J, the junction contained 5 bases not matched to a gene. The CDR3 extends over 13 amino acids. Germline values: CDR1 LNHDA, CDR2 SQIVND (reference sequence). CDR3 DNA: TGTGCCAGTAGTACTAGCGGGATGACTGAGCAGTACTTC. As protein: CASSTSGMTEQYF.

The chain joins TRBV9 to TRBJ2-1; TRBD2 is a possible D gene (6 bases). CDR3 size: 15 residues. Germline assignment: CDR1 SGDLS and CDR2 YYNGEE. V dropped 1 base and J dropped 6 bases, with 14 bases sitting between them. This chain's CDR3 is CASSVSDYPLNEQFF. CDR3 DNA sequence: TGTGCCAGCAGCGTATCGGACTACCCCCTCAATGAGCAGTTCTTC.

This chain links TRBV7-8 with TRBJ1-2, with D uncertain. Per germline, CDR1 SGHVS and CDR2 FQNEAQ. Trimming removed 5 bases from V and 3 bases from J, with 7 bases in between. The CDR3 spans 12 residues. The CDR3 is CASSAHYYGYTF. The CDR3 DNA is TGTGCCAGCAGCGCACACTACTATGGCTACACCTTC.

This clonotype was recorded a few times. The chain uses TRBV5-1 and TRBJ2-5, with D possibly matching TRBD1 (6 bases). With 3 bases removed from V and 2 bases from J, the gap between germline ends came to 11 bases. The CDR3 covers 14 residues. Per germline, CDR1 SGHRS and CDR2 YFSETQ. As DNA, the CDR3 is TGCGCCAGCAGCTACACAGGGCCTCAAGAGACCCAGTACTTC. Translated, it gives CASSYTGPQETQYF.

This clonotype was counted a few times. The chain has TRBV12-3 or TRBV12-4 and TRBJ1-3; no definite D call. This CDR3 region has 14 residues. V gave up 5 bases and J gave up 7 bases, with 15 bases separating them. DNA of the CDR3: TGTGCCAGCAGTCGCGGGGAGTGGGTTAACACCATATATTTT. Its protein is CASSRGEWVNTIYF.

The chain links TRBV7-8 to TRBJ2-3, with 10 bases that match TRBD1. J lost 6 bases, V lost 4 bases, and 10 bases had no gene match. The CDR3 has 16 residues. Per the germline V gene, CDR1 is SGHVS and CDR2 is FQNEAQ. DNA of the CDR3: TGTGCCAGCAGCTCCCTTCCGGGACAGGGGATGGATACGCAGTATTTT. As protein: CASSSLPGQGMDTQYF.

The J gene is TRBJ2-5, the V gene TRBV20-1; 12 bases are a match to TRBD2. Germline V gene data show CDR1 as DFQATT and CDR2 as SNEGSKA (reference sequence). The V and J ends lost 5 bases and 5 bases, in that order; junction bases with no gene match: 9. The CDR3 consists of 15 residues. The CDR3 bases are TGCAGTGCTTTACGACTAGCGGGAGAGGTGGAGACCCAGTACTTC. Encoded protein: CSALRLAGEVETQYF.

The chain joins TRBV7-9 to TRBJ2-1; D may be TRBD1 or TRBD2 (5 bases each). The V end lost 4 bases, the J end lost 8 bases, and 21 bases lay between the germline ends. From germline, CDR1 is SEHNR and CDR2 FQNEAQ (reference sequence). The CDR3 consists of 16 residues. The CDR3 DNA reads TGTGCCAGCAGCTCGGTGGGACCAGGGCGGTCCCATGAGCAGTTCTTC. Translation gives CASSSVGPGRSHEQFF.

This clonotype was observed a few times. The gene calls are TRBV6-1 and TRBJ1-5; 7 bases align to TRBD1. Per germline, CDR1 MNHNS and CDR2 SASEGT. Germline trimming cut 9 bases from V and 4 bases from J; bases unmatched to any gene: 6. This CDR3 comprises 13 residues. CDR3 sequence (DNA): TGTGCCAGTAAGCAGGGGGGTAATCAGCCCCAGCATTTT. As protein: CASKQGGNQPQHF.

This clonotype was picked up many times. This rearrangement joins TRBV5-5 to TRBJ2-2; D assignment may be TRBD1 or TRBD2 (5 bases each). The CDR3 totals 14 residues. The ends were cut back, 3 bases at V and 5 bases at J, with 11 bases in the middle. CDR1 SGHKS and CDR2 YYEKEE come from the germline V gene (reference sequence). Written as DNA, the CDR3 is TGTGCCAGCAGCTGGACATGGGGGACCGGGGAGCTGTTTTTT. Protein sequence: CASSWTWGTGELFF.

This clonotype occurred a few times. The chain combines TRBV6-2 or TRBV6-3 with TRBJ1-2, with TRBD1 matching 7 bases. CDR3 size: 14 residues. Germline-derived CDR1 and CDR2 are MNHEY and SVGEGT. V trimming: 6 bases; J trimming: 5 bases; junction bases outside the gene matches: 9. The DNA of the CDR3 is TGTGCCAGCAGAACCGGGACAGACTTTTATGGCTACACCTTC. Amino acids: CASRTGTDFYGYTF.

The rearrangement uses TRBV3-1 and TRBJ2-6; D ambiguous. Per the germline V gene, CDR1 is LGHDT and CDR2 is YNNKEL (reference sequence). The length of the CDR3 is 15 residues. V was cut by 0 bases and J by 6 bases, with 9 bases left in between. The CDR3, as DNA: TGTGCCAGCAGCCAAGATCTGGACCCGGCCAACGTCCTGACTTTC. Translation: CASSQDLDPANVLTF.

The table lists this clonotype with many counts. The J gene is TRBJ2-1, the V gene TRBV7-2; D remains ambiguous. Trimming removed 0 bases from V and 6 bases from J, with 9 bases in between. This CDR3 is 14 amino acids long. The germline V gene encodes CDR1 SGHTA and CDR2 FQGNSA. CDR3 sequence: CASSLAKLVNEQFF. The CDR3 DNA sequence: TGTGCCAGCAGCTTAGCGAAACTCGTCAATGAGCAGTTCTTC.